This T cell receptor (beta chain) was documented in a study of shared clonotypes between healthy human individuals. This clone has only one observation. CDR3 length equals 19 residues. CDR1 is MGHRA and CDR2 is YSYEKL in the germline V gene. Unmatched junction bases numbered 13, after V lost 2 bases and J lost 7 bases. Data came from immunoSEQ multiplex PCR; TCRdb stores just in-frame clones and leaves some out. Found here are more than 2 million clones, 95% of them singletons; the top ten hold around 0.13%. This rearrangement joins TRBV4-1 to TRBJ2-1; 14 bases are shared with TRBD2. The clonotype was recovered from a man aged 18 to 30 in good health. The source material was naive CD4+ T cells sorted from blood. The sample's subset: CD45RA+ positively selected. CDR3 nucleotides: TGCGCCAGCAGCCAACCACCTCGACTAGCGGGAGGGAGAGGTAATGAGCAGTTCTTC. It codes for CASSQPPRLAGGRGNEQFF.